These T cell receptor beta chains were read from a single sample in a study of PD-L1 blockade in urothelial cancer. Data came from immunoSEQ multiplex PCR; TCRdb stores just in-frame clones and leaves some out. The sample includes about 80,000 clones, roughly nine tenths of them seen just once. Source: PBMCs, taken around atezolizumab (anti-PD-L1) treatment. Receptor source: a woman aged 70-85 years with urothelial cancer. Each CDR3 is given without its conserved first and last residue.

V gene: TRBV5-4
CDR3 length: 14
CDR3 protein: ASSSQPQGPQETQY

V gene: TRBV5-1
CDR3 length: 13
CDR3 protein: ASSWGGQGDQPQH

V gene: TRBV10-3
CDR3 length: 13
CDR3 protein: AISERGQGIQPQH

V gene: TRBV6-1
CDR3 length: 9
CDR3 protein: ASSPQATQY

V gene: TRBV19
CDR3 length: 11
CDR3 protein: ASSTGSNYGYT

V gene: TRBV4-3
CDR3 length: 15
CDR3 protein: ASSQASGGYNYNEQF

V gene: TRBV13
CDR3 length: 13
CDR3 protein: ASSSRPSRGETQY

V gene: TRBV19
CDR3 length: 12
CDR3 protein: ASSIGRGPWEQY

V gene: TRBV19
CDR3 length: 11
CDR3 protein: ASRGQGGSPLH

V gene: TRBV5-1
CDR3 length: 12
CDR3 protein: ASSLGTSNQPQH

V gene: TRBV10-3
CDR3 length: 11
CDR3 protein: AISGADSHGYT

V gene: TRBV4-3
CDR3 length: 15
CDR3 protein: ASSQDTRALSTDTQY

V gene: TRBV29-1
CDR3 length: 14
CDR3 protein: SVEPGTGGSTYGYT

V gene: TRBV5-4
CDR3 length: 13
CDR3 protein: ASSLDRGVSEKLF

V gene: TRBV5-4
CDR3 length: 12
CDR3 protein: ASSRQGSGQPQH

V gene: TRBV7-9
CDR3 length: 13
CDR3 protein: ASSSQTGIADTQY

V gene: TRBV2
CDR3 length: 17
CDR3 protein: ASSDNRPGYTRSTDTQY

V gene: TRBV9
CDR3 length: 13
CDR3 protein: ASSVEGTSGRELF

V gene: TRBV29-1
CDR3 length: 10
CDR3 protein: SVVIGVQPQH

V gene: TRBV10-3
CDR3 length: 9
CDR3 protein: AIRDRWEAF

V gene: TRBV6-5
CDR3 length: 13
CDR3 protein: ASSYSLAETYEQY

V gene: TRBV7-9
CDR3 length: 15
CDR3 protein: ASSTGGTSGSRGEQF

V gene: TRBV28
CDR3 length: 13
CDR3 protein: ASRGEGVGTDTQY

V gene: TRBV6-1
CDR3 length: 13
CDR3 protein: ASRRATDPNNEQF

V gene: TRBV30
CDR3 length: 10
CDR3 protein: AWTPRSDGYT

V gene: TRBV5-1
CDR3 length: 15
CDR3 protein: ASSTGTSGTYTDTQY

V gene: TRBV13
CDR3 length: 11
CDR3 protein: ASSLGDQETQY

V gene: TRBV5-6
CDR3 length: 14
CDR3 protein: ASSRPGTGMNTEAF

V gene: TRBV7-8
CDR3 length: 12
CDR3 protein: ASSFSSGSHEQY

V gene: TRBV2
CDR3 length: 14
CDR3 protein: ASRLTRTGGANIQY

V gene: TRBV2
CDR3 length: 12
CDR3 protein: ASHGTGSGNTIY

V gene: TRBV6-1
CDR3 length: 13
CDR3 protein: ASSRTLTNTGELF

V gene: TRBV7-3
CDR3 length: 18
CDR3 protein: ASSLTSAFLDWSSYNEQF